This T cell receptor (beta chain) was recorded in a study of cytomegalovirus exposure and HLA in healthy donors. Whole-study context: Of several hundred genotyped donors, more than 75% clustered with self-reported Caucasian donors.

In the case of this clone: Its antigen is as yet unknown.

Findings of the study overall: TCR beta V- and J-gene trimming, according to a later analysis, was linked to a missense DCLRE1C variant. Per published accounts, TCR beta sequences correctly predicted the HLA-A and HLA-B alleles of most subjects.

The PCR used 60 Vbeta and 13 Jbeta primers. The method was immunoSEQ multiplex PCR; TCRdb's version includes in-frame clones alone and lacks a portion of them. The sample yields over 120,000 clones, 82% seen once. Trimming removed 1 base from V and 0 bases from J, with 6 bases in between. CDR1 and CDR2 (germline): MNHEY, SMNVEV (reference sequence). The CDR3 is 15 residues long. This clonotype originated in a man in his thirties or forties in good health and CMV-seropositive. The chain links TRBV27 to TRBJ2-2, with D possibly matching TRBD2 (6 bases). Sequencing was carried out using PBMCs. Written as DNA, the CDR3 is TGTGCCAGCAGTTTATGGGGGGCGAACACCGGGGAGCTGTTTTTT. It is translated as CASSLWGANTGELFF.